The clone carrying this T cell receptor beta chain was recorded a few times. Its antigen is not identified. cDNA prepared by RNA extraction and subsequent reverse transcription served as the template for sequencing. Some clones are missing from TCRdb's copy, which holds only in-frame ones; the method was immunoSEQ multiplex PCR. The repertoire has around 180,000 clones, approximately 67% of them found once; the top ten carry 1.3%. This sample's treatment: oral pan-JAK inhibitor, 5-10 mg twice daily. The record originates from a study of CD8+ T cells in alopecia areata. Study-level points and caveats: Compared with normal scalp, lesional scalp had higher clonality and more expanded CD8+ clones.

The receptor was derived from a human donor with alopecia areata. This specimen consisted of CD4+ T cells sorted from blood, obtained at approximately week 50, from a patient treated with tofacitinib.

The CDR3 DNA reads TGTGCCAGTAGTATTGGCGGGCTTTCCAAAAACATTCAGTACTTC. This gives the protein CASSIGGLSKNIQYF. V is TRBV19 and J is TRBJ2-4; possibly TRBD2 for D (5 bases). This CDR3 region has 15 residues. Per germline, CDR1 LNHDA and CDR2 SQIVND (reference sequence). V lost 3 bases and J lost 2, with 11 bases in between.